Listed below are T cell receptor beta chains from one sample, sequenced in a study of T cell repertoires in cytomegalovirus infection. These receptors' targets are unknown. Via MiXCR, TCRdb re-called the reads, giving one row per CDR3 protein. This table has about 900,000 distinct CDR3 sequences, around 29% appearing once. This material consisted of cultured CD8+ T cells from PBMCs, taken from culture after CMV antigen stimulation. These receptors were obtained from a human donor in good health (CMV status not recorded). Some clones in this sample may be carry-over from other donors' samples. The CDR3 runs from the conserved cysteine through the conserved F or W.

>TRBV11-1|TRBJ2-5
CASSLTQGDQYF
>TRBV7-2|TRBJ2-5
CASSLEAGSMETQYF
>TRBV2|TRBJ1-2
CAPLQGRDYGYTF
>TRBV2|TRBJ2-3
CASLTGMGVGTDTQYF
>TRBV6-6|TRBJ1-5
CASSYVRSHDQPQHF
>TRBV11-3|TRBJ2-1
CASSLPPRDEQFF
>TRBV5-4|TRBJ1-1
CASTDGTEAFF
>TRBV7-9|TRBJ2-2
CASSLAQEIAGELFF
>TRBV29-1|TRBJ2-2
CSVPHSGELFF
>TRBV29-1|TRBJ2-2
CSVLTGGWDTGELFF
>TRBV19|TRBJ1-5
CASSIERISNQPQHF
>TRBV7-9|TRBJ1-2
CASSSDRGGYTF
>TRBV10-3|TRBJ1-1
CAIRGSTEAFF
>TRBV20-1|TRBJ2-1
CSARDLGHEQFF
>TRBV5-6|TRBJ1-1
CASSLRQGISEAFF
>TRBV6-5|TRBJ2-7
CASRPRVPYEQYF
>TRBV7-2|TRBJ2-1
CASSLLDGGALKNEQFF
>TRBV6-1|TRBJ2-7
CASTELESSYEQYF
>TRBV14|TRBJ2-7
CASSFRVSEQYF
>TRBV7-2|TRBJ1-2
CASSLGVGRGQIYGYTF
>TRBV27|TRBJ2-2
CAVVGSNTGELFF
>TRBV24-1|TRBJ2-1
CATSALRGGLHNEQFF
>TRBV6-6|TRBJ2-2
CASKGGVENTGELFF
>TRBV6-5|TRBJ2-2
CASGARRGRFAGELFF
>TRBV19|TRBJ1-1
CASSINGNVNTEAFF
>TRBV19|TRBJ1-5
CASNYRGISNQPQHF
>TRBV4-2|TRBJ1-3
CASSQDLPGTSSGNTIYF
>TRBV5-6|TRBJ2-7
CASSLPTSPVEQYF
>TRBV6-2/TRBV6-3|TRBJ2-2
CASSGLFYGGTANTGELFF
>TRBV6-1|TRBJ2-3
CASSPLTGGDADTQYF
>TRBV9|TRBJ1-2
CASSGSRGANYGYTF
>TRBV13|TRBJ2-1
CASSLSAEAGGPNEQFF
>TRBV23-1|TRBJ2-1
CASSQRLAGPTPYNEQFF
>TRBV10-3|TRBJ2-5
CAIRWDREGTQYF
>TRBV20-1|TRBJ1-1
CSTIQGNTEAFF
>TRBV6-1|TRBJ1-2
CASSEYFSTEPYGYTF
>TRBV15|TRBJ1-1
CATSRTSDRGGTEAFF
>TRBV12-3/TRBV12-4|TRBJ2-3
CASSRRGGLDTQYF
>TRBV20-1|TRBJ2-1
CSAPPTGTGAYNEQFF
>TRBV7-8|TRBJ1-2
CASSFSSKINYGYTF
>TRBV20-1|TRBJ1-1
CSARDRLMNTEAFF
>TRBV5-5|TRBJ2-3
CASSFLAGGSTSTDTQYF
>TRBV27|TRBJ1-1
CASSTYENTEAFF
>TRBV7-2|TRBJ2-2
CASSTMVRHPRNTGELFF
>TRBV2|TRBJ2-1
CASRGQGDRFNEQFF
>TRBV24-1|TRBJ2-1
CATSDWDTNNEQFF
>TRBV6-1|TRBJ2-7
CASSETGYHEQYF
>TRBV28|TRBJ1-1
CASSLKVITEAFF
>TRBV12-3/TRBV12-4|TRBJ1-5
CASSSGDGPQHF
>TRBV7-9|TRBJ1-1
CASSFTQLNTEAFF
>TRBV6-1|TRBJ1-5
CASSEGAGPQHF
>TRBV5-5|TRBJ1-2
CASQRDRGAYGYTF
>TRBV2|TRBJ1-2
CASSGWGTEYGYTF